This TCR beta chain was identified during a study of T and B cells in COVID-19 patients. Overall study: Peripheral blood came from COVID-19 patients with active infection or after recovery.

This clonotype qualifies as medium-sized. Its matching antigen is unknown. Multiplex PCR with BIOMED2 TRB-A/B primer pools amplified TRB rearrangements. TCRdb reanalysed the multiplex PCR reads using MiXCR and keeps one entry per CDR3 protein. The table records 8,500 to 13,000 distinct CDR3 sequences, about 33% of them present only once. Study results and limitations: No sequencing was yet done of CD4+, regulatory or CD8+ subsets, or of SARS-CoV-2-responsive or tetramer+ sorted cells.

The CDR3 runs 14 residues. Germline CDR1 reads SQVTM; CDR2 reads ANQGSEA. V dropped 6 bases and J dropped 0 bases, with 13 bases sitting between them. Each TRB amplification used roughly 230-550 ng of genomic DNA from blood. V gene TRBV29-1 combines with J gene TRBJ2-3, with D possibly being TRBD2 (6 bases). Input material: blood. The source is a human donor with active COVID-19. CDR3 residues: CSVPGGESTDTQYF. CDR3 DNA sequence: TGCAGCGTCCCCGGCGGGGAAAGCACAGATACGCAGTATTTT.